This TCR beta chain was captured by sequencing in a study of blood T cell repertoires in COVID-19. Study in general: The samples span acute and convalescent COVID-19 from the United States, Italy and Spain.

With 7 bases removed from V and 0 bases from J, the gap between germline ends came to 14 bases. CDR1 is SGDLS, CDR2 YYNGEE, per germline. The CDR3 totals 15 residues. Authors' processing steps: Cell counts per sample came from amplifying reference gene primers. Method: immunoSEQ multiplex PCR; TCRdb's copy keeps in-frame clones and lacks some. V, J and clone size derive from that table, while D and trimming were established from the DNA sequence. This repertoire shows approximately 100,000 clones, over 80% found once; its top ten account for about 17%. V is TRBV9 and J is TRBJ2-4, with a possible D match to TRBD1 (5 bases). The receptor was derived from a woman at least 80 years old with active or convalescent COVID-19. Material for sequencing was peripheral blood. The CDR3 loop reads CASPDRILAKNIQYF. CDR3 bases: TGTGCCAGCCCTGACAGAATTCTAGCCAAAAACATTCAGTACTTC. Full variable domain (missing parts from reference TRBV9 and TRBJ2-4): DSGVTQTPKHLITATGQRVTLRCSPRSGDLSVYWYQQSLDQGLQFLIQYYNGEERAKGNILERFSAQQFPDLHSELNLSSLELGDSALYFCASPDRILAKNIQYFGAGTRLSVL.